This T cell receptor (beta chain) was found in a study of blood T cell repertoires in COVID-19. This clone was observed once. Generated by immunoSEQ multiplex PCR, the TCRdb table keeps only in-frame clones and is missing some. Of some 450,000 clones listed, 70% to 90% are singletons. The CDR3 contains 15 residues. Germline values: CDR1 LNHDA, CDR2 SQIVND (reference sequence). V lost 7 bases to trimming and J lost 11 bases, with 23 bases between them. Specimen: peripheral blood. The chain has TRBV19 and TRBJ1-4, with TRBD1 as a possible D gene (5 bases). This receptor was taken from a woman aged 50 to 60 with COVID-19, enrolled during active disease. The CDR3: CASTADAGITEKLFF. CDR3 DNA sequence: TGTGCCAGTACCGCTGACGCAGGGATCACCGAGAAACTGTTTTTT. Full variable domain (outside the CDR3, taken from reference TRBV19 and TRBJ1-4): DGGITQSPKYLFRKEGQNVTLSCEQNLNHDAMYWYRQDPGQGLRLIYYSQIVNDFQKGDIAEGYSVSREKKESFPLTVTSAQKNPTAFYLCASTADAGITEKLFFGSGTQLSVL.